The 3 T cell receptor beta chains below were found in one sample sequenced in a study of lymphopenia after photon versus proton radiotherapy. Produced via immunoSEQ multiplex PCR; TCRdb's table is partial and in-frame only. The sample contains tens of thousands of clones, around 87% of which appear only once. The material sequenced was peripheral blood, taken from a patient treated with photon-based radiotherapy. These receptors were collected from a man in his forties with gastric cancer.

The genes are TRBV7-9 and TRBJ1-6; the D gene is possibly TRBD1 (5 bases). Germline V CDR1 and CDR2: SEHNR, FQNEAQ (reference sequence). Trimming took 3 bases from V and 9 from J, leaving 15 bases between them. CDR3 length: 15 residues. The CDR3 DNA follows: TGTGCCAGCAGCTTCGGCAGGGAAGTATCTTCACCCCTCCACTTT. Amino acids: CASSFGREVSSPLHF.

The gene calls are TRBV18 and TRBJ1-2; 7 nucleotides match TRBD1. Germline-derived CDR1 and CDR2 are KGHSH and LQKENI. This CDR3 contains 14 residues. Trimming cost V 2 bases and J 2 bases; bases outside gene matches: 2. In nucleotides, the CDR3 is TGTGCCAGCTCACCAGGGACAGCCAACTATGGCTACACCTTC. Its protein product is CASSPGTANYGYTF.

This clone was seen a handful of times. The chain combines TRBV19 with TRBJ2-5, with 9 bases fitting TRBD2. V gave up 5 bases and J gave up 5 bases; unmatched junction bases: 9. CDR3 length equals 15 residues. The germline V gene encodes CDR1 LNHDA and CDR2 SQIVND (reference sequence). The CDR3 is CASSVGGGAEETQYF. For the CDR3, the DNA is TGTGCCAGTAGTGTAGGCGGGGGGGCAGAGGAGACCCAGTACTTC. Full variable domain (remainder filled in from reference TRBV19 and TRBJ2-5): DGGITQSPKYLFRKEGQNVTLSCEQNLNHDAMYWYRQDPGQGLRLIYYSQIVNDFQKGDIAEGYSVSREKKESFPLTVTSAQKNPTAFYLCASSVGGGAEETQYFGPGTRLLVL.